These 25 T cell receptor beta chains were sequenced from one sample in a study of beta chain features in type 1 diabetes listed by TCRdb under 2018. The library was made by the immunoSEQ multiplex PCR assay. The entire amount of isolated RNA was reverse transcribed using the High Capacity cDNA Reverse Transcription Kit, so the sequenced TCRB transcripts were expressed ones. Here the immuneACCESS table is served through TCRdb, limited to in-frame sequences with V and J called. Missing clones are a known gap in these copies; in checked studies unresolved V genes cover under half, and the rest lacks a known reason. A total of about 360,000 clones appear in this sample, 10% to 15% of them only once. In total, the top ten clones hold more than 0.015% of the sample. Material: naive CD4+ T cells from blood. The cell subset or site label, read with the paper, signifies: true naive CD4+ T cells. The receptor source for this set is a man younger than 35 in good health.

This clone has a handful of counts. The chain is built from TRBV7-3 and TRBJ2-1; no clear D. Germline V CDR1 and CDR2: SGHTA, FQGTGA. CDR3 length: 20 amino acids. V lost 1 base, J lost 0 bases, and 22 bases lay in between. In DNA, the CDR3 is TGTGCCAGCAGCTTAATGGTGCCAGGTCTTTTCCCCAGCTCCTACAATGAGCAGTTCTTC. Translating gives CASSLMVPGLFPSSYNEQFF.

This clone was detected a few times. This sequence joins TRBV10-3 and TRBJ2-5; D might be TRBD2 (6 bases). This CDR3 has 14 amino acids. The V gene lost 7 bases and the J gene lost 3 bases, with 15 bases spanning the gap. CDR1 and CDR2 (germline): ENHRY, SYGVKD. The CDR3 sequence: CAITSGGVKETQYF. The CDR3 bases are TGTGCCATCACGTCAGGAGGGGTAAAAGAGACCCAGTACTTC.

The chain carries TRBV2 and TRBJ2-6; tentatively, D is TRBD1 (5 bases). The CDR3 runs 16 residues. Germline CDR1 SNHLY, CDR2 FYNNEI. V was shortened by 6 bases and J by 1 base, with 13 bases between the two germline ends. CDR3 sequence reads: CASRDPPGSGANVLTF. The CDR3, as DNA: TGTGCCAGCAGGGACCCCCCAGGGTCTGGGGCCAACGTCCTGACTTTC.

CDR3 loop: CASSWASGGSYEQYF. The CDR3 nucleotides are TGCGCCAGCAGCTGGGCTTCGGGGGGCTCCTACGAGCAGTACTTC. The chain carries TRBV5-1 and TRBJ2-7, with TRBD2 identical over 7 bases. The J segment lost 0 bases and the V segment lost 3 bases, leaving 6 bases of the junction unmatched. This CDR3 is 15 amino acids long. Germline CDR1 is SGHRS and CDR2 is YFSETQ.

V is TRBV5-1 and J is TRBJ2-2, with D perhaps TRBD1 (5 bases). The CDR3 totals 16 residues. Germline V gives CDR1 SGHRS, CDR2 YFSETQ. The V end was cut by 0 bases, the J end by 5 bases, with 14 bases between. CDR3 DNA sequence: TGCGCCAGCAGCTTGGAAAGGGGTAGGCAGACCGGGGAGCTGTTTTTT. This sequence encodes CASSLERGRQTGELFF.

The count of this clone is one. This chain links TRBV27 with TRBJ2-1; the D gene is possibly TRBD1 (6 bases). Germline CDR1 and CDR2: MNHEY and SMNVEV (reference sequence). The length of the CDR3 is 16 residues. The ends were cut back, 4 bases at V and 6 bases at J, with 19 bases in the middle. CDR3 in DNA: TGTGCCAGCAGTTCTTTCAGGGGTTACCCCCGCAATGAGCAGTTCTTC. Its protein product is CASSSFRGYPRNEQFF.

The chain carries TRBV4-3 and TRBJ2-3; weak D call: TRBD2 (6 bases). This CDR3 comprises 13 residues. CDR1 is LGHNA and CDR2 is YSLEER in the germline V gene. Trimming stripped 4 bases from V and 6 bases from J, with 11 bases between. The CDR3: CASSPGGRDTQYF. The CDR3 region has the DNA TGCGCCAGCAGCCCCGGGGGAAGGGATACGCAGTATTTT.

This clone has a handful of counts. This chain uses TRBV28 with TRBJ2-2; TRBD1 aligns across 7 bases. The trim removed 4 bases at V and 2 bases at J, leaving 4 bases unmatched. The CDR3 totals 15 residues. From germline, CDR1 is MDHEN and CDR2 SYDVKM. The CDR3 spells CASSSGTVNTGELFF. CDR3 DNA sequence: TGTGCCAGCAGTTCCGGGACAGTCAACACCGGGGAGCTGTTTTTT.

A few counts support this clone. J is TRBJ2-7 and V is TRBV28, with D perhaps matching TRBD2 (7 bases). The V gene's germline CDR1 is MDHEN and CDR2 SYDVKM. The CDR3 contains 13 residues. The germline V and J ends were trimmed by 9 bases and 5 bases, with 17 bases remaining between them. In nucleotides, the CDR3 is TGTGCCAGTGTCCTGGGGGGGCGGGACGAGCAGTACTTC. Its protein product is CASVLGGRDEQYF.

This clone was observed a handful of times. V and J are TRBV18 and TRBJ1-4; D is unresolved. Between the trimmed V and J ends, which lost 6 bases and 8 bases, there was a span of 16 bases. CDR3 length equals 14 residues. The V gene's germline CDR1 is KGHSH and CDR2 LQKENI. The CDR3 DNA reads TGTGCCAGCTCCCCCAATGGCCAGTCAGAAAAACTGTTTTTT. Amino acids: CASSPNGQSEKLFF.

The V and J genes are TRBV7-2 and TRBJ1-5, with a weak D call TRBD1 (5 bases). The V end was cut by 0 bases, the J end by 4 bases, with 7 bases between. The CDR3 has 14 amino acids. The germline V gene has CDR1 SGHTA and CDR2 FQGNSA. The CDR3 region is CASSLAPGNQPQHF. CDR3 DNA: TGTGCCAGCAGCTTAGCCCCAGGGAATCAGCCCCAGCATTTT.

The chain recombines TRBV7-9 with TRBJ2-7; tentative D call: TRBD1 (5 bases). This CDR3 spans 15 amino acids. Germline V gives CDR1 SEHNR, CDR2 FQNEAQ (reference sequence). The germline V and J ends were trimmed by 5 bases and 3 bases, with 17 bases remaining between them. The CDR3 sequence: CASSRSRDRFYEQYF. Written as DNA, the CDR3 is TGTGCCAGCAGCCGATCACGAGACAGATTCTACGAGCAGTACTTC.

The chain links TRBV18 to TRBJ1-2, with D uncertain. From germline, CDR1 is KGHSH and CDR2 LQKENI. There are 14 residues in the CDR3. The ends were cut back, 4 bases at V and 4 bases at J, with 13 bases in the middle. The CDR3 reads CASSRTQEIYGYTF. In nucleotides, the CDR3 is TGTGCCAGCTCACGTACGCAGGAAATCTATGGCTACACCTTC.

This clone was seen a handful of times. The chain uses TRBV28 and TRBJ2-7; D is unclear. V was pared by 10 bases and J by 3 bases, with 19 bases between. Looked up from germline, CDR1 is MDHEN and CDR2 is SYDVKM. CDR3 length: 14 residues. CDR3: CATTTPPNYYEQYF. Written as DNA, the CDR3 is TGTGCCACCACGACCCCACCGAACTACTACGAGCAGTACTTC.

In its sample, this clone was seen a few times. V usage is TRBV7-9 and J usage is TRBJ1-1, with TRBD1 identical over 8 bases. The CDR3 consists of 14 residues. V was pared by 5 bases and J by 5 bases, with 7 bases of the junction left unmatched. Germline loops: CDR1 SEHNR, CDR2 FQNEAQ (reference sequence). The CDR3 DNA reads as TGTGCCAGCAGCCTGACAGGGGCCAGAACTGAAGCTTTCTTT. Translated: CASSLTGARTEAFF.

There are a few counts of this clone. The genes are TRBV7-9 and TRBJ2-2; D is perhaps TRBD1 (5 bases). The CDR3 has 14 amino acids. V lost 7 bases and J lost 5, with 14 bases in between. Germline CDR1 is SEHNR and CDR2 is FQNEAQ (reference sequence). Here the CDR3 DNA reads TGTGCCAGCATCCTTTCAGGGTGGACCGGGGAGCTGTTTTTT. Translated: CASILSGWTGELFF.

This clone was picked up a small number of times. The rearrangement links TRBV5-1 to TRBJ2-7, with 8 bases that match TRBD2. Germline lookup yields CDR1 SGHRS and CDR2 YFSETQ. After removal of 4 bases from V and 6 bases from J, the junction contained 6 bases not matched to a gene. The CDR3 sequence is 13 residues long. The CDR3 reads CASSPGTSSEQYF. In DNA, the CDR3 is TGCGCCAGCAGCCCCGGGACTAGTAGCGAGCAGTACTTC.

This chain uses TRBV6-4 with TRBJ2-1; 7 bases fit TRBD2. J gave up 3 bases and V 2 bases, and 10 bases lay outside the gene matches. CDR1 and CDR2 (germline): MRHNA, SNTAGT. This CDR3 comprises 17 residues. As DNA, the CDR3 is TGTGCCAGCAGTGACACGACTAGCCCATACAACTACAATGAGCAGTTCTTC. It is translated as CASSDTTSPYNYNEQFF.

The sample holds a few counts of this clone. Written as DNA, the CDR3 is TGTGCCAGCAGTTCCGGGACAGGGGCGGGCACCGGGGAGCTGTTTTTT. Encoded protein: CASSSGTGAGTGELFF. The V gene is TRBV28, the J gene TRBJ2-2, with 10 nucleotides matching TRBD1. Germline lookup yields CDR1 MDHEN and CDR2 SYDVKM. The trim removed 4 bases at V and 4 bases at J, leaving 6 bases unmatched. There are 16 residues in the CDR3.

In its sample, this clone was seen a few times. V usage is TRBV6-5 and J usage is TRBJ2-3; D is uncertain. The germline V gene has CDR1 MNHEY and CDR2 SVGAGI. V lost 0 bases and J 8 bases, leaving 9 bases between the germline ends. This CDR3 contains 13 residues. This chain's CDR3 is CASSYSVPGTQYF. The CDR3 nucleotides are TGTGCCAGCAGTTACTCAGTTCCGGGTACGCAGTATTTT.

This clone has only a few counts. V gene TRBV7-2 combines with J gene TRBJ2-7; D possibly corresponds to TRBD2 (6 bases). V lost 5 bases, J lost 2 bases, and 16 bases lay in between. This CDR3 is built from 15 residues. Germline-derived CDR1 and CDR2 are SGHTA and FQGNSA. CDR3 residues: CASSPRRGPAYEQYF. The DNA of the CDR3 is TGTGCCAGCAGCCCCAGGCGGGGCCCGGCCTACGAGCAGTACTTC.

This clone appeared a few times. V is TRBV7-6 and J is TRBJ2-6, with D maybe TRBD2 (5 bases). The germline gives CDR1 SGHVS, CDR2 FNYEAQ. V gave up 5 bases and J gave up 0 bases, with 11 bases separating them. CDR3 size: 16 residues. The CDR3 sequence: CASSLTGVSGANVLTF. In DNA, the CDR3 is TGTGCCAGCAGCCTCACCGGGGTCTCTGGGGCCAACGTCCTGACTTTC.

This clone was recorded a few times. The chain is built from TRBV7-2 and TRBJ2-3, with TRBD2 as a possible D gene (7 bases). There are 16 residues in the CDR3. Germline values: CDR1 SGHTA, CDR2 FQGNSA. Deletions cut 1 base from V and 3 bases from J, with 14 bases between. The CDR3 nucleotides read TGTGCCAGCAGCTTAGTCCGGGGGGCCTTTACAGATACGCAGTATTTT. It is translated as CASSLVRGAFTDTQYF.

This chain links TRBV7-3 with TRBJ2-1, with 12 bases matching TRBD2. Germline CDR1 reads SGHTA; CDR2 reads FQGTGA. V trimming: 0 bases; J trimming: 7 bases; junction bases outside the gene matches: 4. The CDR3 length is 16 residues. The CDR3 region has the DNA TGTGCCAGCAGCTTAACCCCGACTAGCGGGAGAAATGAGCAGTTCTTC. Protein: CASSLTPTSGRNEQFF.

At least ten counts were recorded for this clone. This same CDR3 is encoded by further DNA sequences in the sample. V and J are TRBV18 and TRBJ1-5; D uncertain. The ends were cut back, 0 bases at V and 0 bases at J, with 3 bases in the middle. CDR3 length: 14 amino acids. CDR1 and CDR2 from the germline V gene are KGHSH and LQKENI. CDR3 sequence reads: CASSPPYSNQPQHF. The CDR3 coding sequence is TGTGCCAGCTCACCACCTTATAGCAATCAGCCCCAGCATTTT.